The rows below give T cell receptor beta chains drawn from one sample of a study of blood T cell repertoires in COVID-19. TCRdb's table, derived via immunoSEQ multiplex PCR, lists solely in-frame clones and lacks some. Among some 90,000 clones listed, 89% were seen once. The material sequenced was peripheral blood. These receptors were taken from a man aged 45-60 years with COVID-19, enrolled during active disease. CDR3s include the opening cysteine and the closing phenylalanine or tryptophan. The D gene is left open where the match is weak. Size tells how often a clone was seen (once, few, many) or the class of an expanded clone, and some rows leave it out.

D gene,CDR3 length,J gene,clone size,V gene,CDR3 DNA,CDR3 protein
NA,15,TRBJ1-5,NA,TRBV5-1,TGCGCCAGCAGCTGGGAGGGAACAAGCAATCAGCCCCAGCATTTT,CASSWEGTSNQPQHF
NA,16,TRBJ2-2,NA,TRBV6-5,TGTGCCAGCAGTTACTCGAGGGCGGGACTGACCGGGGAGCTGTTTTTT,CASSYSRAGLTGELFF
TRBD1,14,TRBJ2-1,NA,TRBV10-3,TGTGCCATCAGGGGACAGGGGGTAACCAATGAGCAGTTCTTC,CAIRGQGVTNEQFF
NA,14,TRBJ2-7,NA,TRBV14,TGTGCCAGCAGCCCAGTGGGGAGCTCCTACGAGCAGTACTTC,CASSPVGSSYEQYF
NA,13,TRBJ1-5,few,TRBV6-6,TGTGCCAGCAGTTACGGGGCCAATCAGCCCCAGCATTTT,CASSYGANQPQHF
NA,14,TRBJ1-2,NA,TRBV7-9,TGTGCCAGCAGCGGGTGGGGGGACCTCTATGGCTACACCTTC,CASSGWGDLYGYTF
TRBD1,17,TRBJ1-5,NA,TRBV19,TGTGCCAGTAGTATTGTTAGGACAGGGGGCAGCAATCAGCCCCAGCATTTT,CASSIVRTGGSNQPQHF
NA,13,TRBJ2-3,NA,TRBV3-1/TRBV3-2,TGTGCCAGCAGCCAATCTGCCCGGGATACGCAGTATTTT,CASSQSARDTQYF
TRBD1,13,TRBJ2-1,NA,TRBV7-2,TGTGCCAGCAGCTCCGGGACAGGGGGTGAGCAGTTCTTC,CASSSGTGGEQFF
TRBD1,16,TRBJ2-1,NA,TRBV28,TGTGCCAGCAGTTCCCCTGGACAGGGGTTCTACAATGAGCAGTTCTTC,CASSSPGQGFYNEQFF
TRBD2,16,TRBJ2-1,NA,TRBV6-4,TGTGCCAGCAGTGCCCAAACTAGCGGGGGCCTCAATGAGCAGTTCTTC,CASSAQTSGGLNEQFF
TRBD1,15,TRBJ1-1,NA,TRBV9,TGTGCCAGCAGCTCCTCGGACAGGGGATTGGCTGAAGCTTTCTTT,CASSSSDRGLAEAFF
TRBD1,15,TRBJ2-3,NA,TRBV5-5,TGTGCCAGCAGCTTCTCGACAGGGAACACAGATACGCAGTATTTT,CASSFSTGNTDTQYF
NA,15,TRBJ2-1,NA,TRBV19,TGTGCCAGTAGTATAGTTTGGAGCTCCTACAATGAGCAGTTCTTC,CASSIVWSSYNEQFF
TRBD1,19,TRBJ1-3,NA,TRBV7-8,TGTGCCAGCAGCTTAACCAGGGGGGCAGTAACCGGCTCTGGAAACACCATATATTTT,CASSLTRGAVTGSGNTIYF
TRBD2,15,TRBJ2-1,NA,TRBV5-1,TGCGCCAGCAGCTTGAGGCGGGGGGGCGTTGATGAGCAGTTCTTC,CASSLRRGGVDEQFF
NA,15,TRBJ1-4,NA,TRBV6-5,TGTGCCAGCGGGTCTGGGCGGGACCTTAATGAAAAACTGTTTTTT,CASGSGRDLNEKLFF
NA,13,TRBJ1-6,NA,TRBV9,TGTGCCAGCAGCGTTGACAGTAATTCACCCCTCCACTTT,CASSVDSNSPLHF
TRBD1,13,TRBJ1-1,once,TRBV29-1,TGCAGCGTGACAGGGGGCGAGCACACTGAAGCTTTCTTT,CSVTGGEHTEAFF
TRBD2,18,TRBJ2-7,few,TRBV7-9,TGTGCCAGCAGCCCCCGGGGTAGCGGGGGCCAAAGCTCCTACGAGCAGTACTTC,CASSPRGSGGQSSYEQYF
TRBD2,14,TRBJ2-3,NA,TRBV28,TGTGCCATCCTCGGGGGGATTAGCACAGATACGCAGTATTTT,CAILGGISTDTQYF
NA,16,TRBJ1-1,NA,TRBV18,TGTGCCAGCTCACCTTTGACCCGAGGTATGGACACTGAAGCTTTCTTT,CASSPLTRGMDTEAFF
TRBD1,15,TRBJ1-1,NA,TRBV19,TGTGCCAGTAGTACAGACAGGGGTGCGAACACTGAAGCTTTCTTT,CASSTDRGANTEAFF
NA,16,TRBJ2-7,NA,TRBV7-7,TGTGCTAGCAGCTTAGCCGGGTACGAGAACTCCTACGAGCAGTACTTC,CASSLAGYENSYEQYF